The 17 T cell receptor beta chains reported below all come from one sample, sequenced in a study of T cell responses to AZD1222 COVID-19 vaccine (dated by TCRdb to 2020 to 2022). This specimen's time point label, per the study, means: baseline before first vaccination. Library preparation was by the immunoSEQ multiplex PCR assay. What TCRdb holds here is the immuneACCESS table cut down to in-frame rearrangements. Part of the clones is not present; checked against another copy, under half of the missing clones reflect an unresolved V gene, and the others are unexplained. The sample has more than 140,000 clones on record, approximately 89% of them singletons. 2% to 2.5% of the sample is taken by the ten largest. Sample: peripheral blood, taken on day 0 of AZD1222 vaccination. All receptors come from an adult in good health.

This chain links TRBV12-3 or TRBV12-4 with TRBJ1-1, with D uncertain. Trimming stripped 4 bases from V and 6 bases from J, with 6 bases between. The CDR3 has 11 residues. CDR3 sequence (DNA): TGTGCCAGCAGTTCCGGGCCTGAAGCTTTCTTT. Translating it yields CASSSGPEAFF.

This chain links TRBV28 with TRBJ2-7, with TRBD2 matching over 12 bases. Germline loops: CDR1 MDHEN, CDR2 SYDVKM. This CDR3 contains 14 residues. Losses at the gene ends were 6 bases for V and 3 bases for J; bases not matched to a gene: 3. The CDR3 coding sequence is TGTGCCAGCAGCAAGACTAGCGGGAGCTACGAGCAGTACTTC. Amino acid sequence: CASSKTSGSYEQYF. The whole variable domain, remainder taken from reference TRBV28 and TRBJ2-7, is DVKVTQSSRYLVKRTGEKVFLECVQDMDHENMFWYRQDPGLGLRLIYFSYDVKMKEKGDIPEGYSVSREKKERFSLILESASTNQTSMYLCASSKTSGSYEQYFGPGTRLTVT.

J is TRBJ1-2 and V is TRBV11-2; D is perhaps TRBD1 (5 bases). Between the trimmed V and J ends, which lost 1 base and 8 bases, there was a span of 14 bases. Germline CDR1 and CDR2: SGHAT and FQNNGV. This CDR3 has 14 amino acids. CDR3 protein: CASSLGASGAGYTF. The CDR3 DNA reads TGTGCCAGCAGCTTAGGCGCGAGTGGGGCGGGCTACACCTTC.

The rearrangement links TRBV3-1 (or the pseudogene TRBV3-2) to TRBJ2-1; 13 positions agree with TRBD2. CDR3 size: 15 residues. CDR1 is LGHDT and CDR2 is YNNKEL in the germline V gene (reference sequence). The trim removed 2 bases at V and 6 bases at J, leaving 1 base unmatched. The DNA for the CDR3 is TGTGCCAGCAGCCAAACTAGCGGGAGGGCCAATGAGCAGTTCTTC. The encoded protein is CASSQTSGRANEQFF.

The CDR3 loop is CASSLPRDRSPQETQYF. For the CDR3, the DNA is TGTGCCAGCAGCCTACCCCGGGACAGGAGCCCCCAAGAGACCCAGTACTTC. The chain couples TRBV14 to TRBJ2-5, with 8 bases matching TRBD1. Germline V CDR1 and CDR2: SGHDN, FVKESK. Germline trimming cut 4 bases from V and 1 base from J; bases unmatched to any gene: 11. This CDR3 contains 17 residues.

V usage is TRBV30 and J usage is TRBJ1-3; TRBD1 is a possible D gene (5 bases). V dropped 0 bases and J dropped 3 bases, with 12 bases sitting between them. This CDR3 spans 15 amino acids. From germline, CDR1 is GTSNPN and CDR2 SVGIG (reference sequence). The CDR3 DNA is TGTGCCTGGAGTGTACTAAGGGGCGTTGGAAACACCATATATTTT. Amino acid sequence: CAWSVLRGVGNTIYF.

V usage is TRBV7-2 and J usage is TRBJ1-5; no definite D call. CDR3 length: 16 residues. V dropped 5 bases and J dropped 2 bases, with 16 bases sitting between them. Germline V gives CDR1 SGHTA, CDR2 FQGNSA. CDR3 bases: TGTGCCAGCAGCCTATTGGGGTCTATTGGCAATCAGCCCCAGCATTTT. It encodes CASSLLGSIGNQPQHF.

The J gene is TRBJ2-3, the V gene TRBV7-3; D gene ambiguous. This CDR3 has 13 residues. V was shortened by 4 bases and J by 6 bases, with 11 bases between the two germline ends. Germline-derived CDR1 and CDR2 are SGHTA and FQGTGA. The CDR3 sequence: CASSSIYGDTQYF. The CDR3 DNA follows: TGTGCCAGCAGCTCGATCTATGGGGATACGCAGTATTTT.

The table lists this clone with a few counts. The rearrangement uses TRBV28 and TRBJ2-1; D remains ambiguous. The CDR3 extends over 11 amino acids. The V end lost 6 bases, the J end lost 12 bases, and 12 bases lay between the germline ends. Germline V gives CDR1 MDHEN, CDR2 SYDVKM. The CDR3 DNA is TGTGCCAGCAGCAACTACAAGAGGCAGTTCTTC. Translation gives CASSNYKRQFF.

The chain combines TRBV29-1 with TRBJ2-7, with D hard to call. This CDR3 is 12 amino acids long. With 5 bases removed from V and 4 bases from J, the gap between germline ends came to 12 bases. Germline V CDR1 and CDR2: SQVTM, ANQGSEA. CDR3 residues: CSVSESQYEQYF. The CDR3 DNA is TGCAGCGTTTCCGAATCCCAATACGAGCAGTACTTC.

J is TRBJ1-2 and V is TRBV28; 7 bases are shared with TRBD1. Trimming cost V 1 base and J 4 bases; bases outside gene matches: 12. Germline CDR1 MDHEN, CDR2 SYDVKM. CDR3 length equals 17 residues. The CDR3 DNA sequence: TGTGCCAGCAGTTTATTCCCCCCTCCAGGGGGACTCTATGGCTACACCTTC. Translation: CASSLFPPPGGLYGYTF.

The chain combines TRBV3-1 (or the pseudogene TRBV3-2) with TRBJ2-7; 9 bases align to TRBD2. The CDR3 is 15 amino acids. V lost 1 base to trimming and J lost 3 bases; unmatched junction nucleotides: 4. The germline CDR1 and CDR2 sequences are LGHDT and YNNKEL (reference sequence). The CDR3 is CASSQVSGSLYEQYF. CDR3 in DNA: TGTGCCAGCAGCCAAGTTAGCGGGAGTCTCTACGAGCAGTACTTC.

The count of this clone is one. V usage is TRBV7-2 and J usage is TRBJ2-1, with 13 positions matching TRBD2. The junction had 18 bases not matched to a gene; V was cut back by 6 bases and J by 7 bases. CDR1 and CDR2 from the germline V gene are SGHTA and FQGNSA. The CDR3 has 19 amino acids. The CDR3 bases are TGTGCCAGCAGAAAACTCGGACTACGGGGACTAGCGGGAAGGAATGAGCAGTTCTTC. It is translated as CASRKLGLRGLAGRNEQFF.

This chain connects TRBV2 to TRBJ2-7, with TRBD1 matching 9 bases. Germline V gene lookup returns CDR1 SNHLY and CDR2 FYNNEI. J gave up 0 bases and V 6 bases, and 3 bases lay outside the gene matches. CDR3 length: 14 amino acids. The chain's CDR3 is CASSYRGLSYEQYF. CDR3 bases: TGTGCCAGCAGCTACAGGGGGCTCTCCTACGAGCAGTACTTC.

The chain couples TRBV28 to TRBJ1-3; TRBD1 is a possible D gene (6 bases). This CDR3 is 15 amino acids long. The ends were cut back, 3 bases at V and 0 bases at J, with 9 bases in the middle. CDR1 is MDHEN and CDR2 is SYDVKM in the germline V gene. The CDR3 spells CASSFGGPSGNTIYF. The CDR3 DNA sequence: TGTGCCAGCAGTTTTGGGGGGCCCTCTGGAAACACCATATATTTT.

V usage is TRBV18 and J usage is TRBJ2-1; 9 bases align to TRBD2. Looked up from germline, CDR1 is KGHSH and CDR2 is LQKENI. The CDR3 loop spans 14 amino acids. V was pared by 3 bases and J by 6 bases, with 3 bases of the junction left unmatched. CDR3 amino acids: CASSPGLAFNEQFF. In DNA, the CDR3 is TGTGCCAGCTCACCGGGACTAGCATTCAATGAGCAGTTCTTC.

This chain joins TRBV4-2 and TRBJ1-1; 9 bases match TRBD1. The CDR3 has 16 residues. Germline V lookup: CDR1 LGHNA, CDR2 YNFKEQ. The V gene end was trimmed by 0 bases and the J gene end by 4 bases; junction bases not matched to a gene: 6. The CDR3: CASSQEAGQGGTEAFF. For the CDR3, the DNA is TGTGCCAGCAGCCAAGAGGCGGGACAGGGAGGCACTGAAGCTTTCTTT.